Presented here are 27 T cell receptor beta chains from one specimen sequenced in a study of beta chain features in type 1 diabetes. The isolated RNA, all of it, was reverse transcribed, so expressed TCRB transcripts were what got sequenced. Repertoires were generated with immunoSEQ multiplex PCR, while TCRdb's copy carries only in-frame clones and drops some. The table records almost 350,000 clones, 15% to 20% of them present only once. The specimen was naive CD4+ T cells from blood. These receptor sequences come from a woman aged 18-29 years in good health.

The CDR3 nucleotides read TGTGCCAGCAGCTCCCGGAACAGGGGCTCCTACGAGCAGTACTTC. Protein: CASSSRNRGSYEQYF. The chain joins TRBV7-9 to TRBJ2-7; 7 bases match TRBD1. The germline V gene encodes CDR1 SEHNR and CDR2 FQNEAQ (reference sequence). Germline trimming cut 4 bases from V and 0 bases from J; bases unmatched to any gene: 6. The CDR3 runs 15 residues.

The chain recombines TRBV5-4 with TRBJ2-7; 10 bases line up with TRBD2. After removal of 2 bases from V and 2 bases from J, the junction contained 4 bases not matched to a gene. The CDR3 runs 15 residues. Germline-derived CDR1 and CDR2 are SGHNT and YYREEE (reference sequence). CDR3 nucleotide sequence: TGTGCCAGCAGCTTTAATCTAGCGGGAGCCTACGAGCAGTACTTC. Its protein is CASSFNLAGAYEQYF.

This clone appeared a few times. This chain links TRBV5-1 with TRBJ2-5, with TRBD2 matching 9 bases. The CDR3 is made up of 14 amino acids. Germline CDR1 SGHRS, CDR2 YFSETQ. J gave up 5 bases and V 0 bases, and 2 bases lay outside the gene matches. The CDR3 region is CASSLGTSGETQYF. The CDR3 DNA reads TGCGCCAGCAGCTTGGGAACTAGCGGGGAGACCCAGTACTTC.

This chain joins TRBV4-1 and TRBJ1-5; weak D call: TRBD1 (5 bases). The CDR3 runs 16 residues. Deletions cut 1 base from V and 4 bases from J, with 14 bases between. The germline CDR1 and CDR2 sequences are MGHRA and YSYEKL. The CDR3 here is CASSQGLGQGNQPQHF. Written as DNA, the CDR3 is TGCGCCAGCAGCCAAGGTCTGGGGCAGGGAAATCAGCCCCAGCATTTT.

CDR3 protein: CASSYAGYSTDTQYF. The CDR3 DNA is TGTGCCAGCAGTTACGCGGGGTATTCCACAGATACGCAGTATTTT. This chain joins TRBV6-6 and TRBJ2-3; TRBD2 might be the D (6 bases). The CDR3 totals 15 residues. Germline-derived CDR1 and CDR2 are MNHNY and SVGAGI (reference sequence). V lost 2 bases, J lost 2 bases, and 11 bases lay in between.

This clone was seen more than once but under ten times. The chain recombines TRBV5-1 with TRBJ2-5; D might be TRBD1 (6 bases). Trimming took off 4 bases at V and 5 bases at J, with 15 bases between the two ends. This CDR3 comprises 14 residues. Germline CDR1 and CDR2: SGHRS and YFSETQ. CDR3 nucleotides: TGCGCCAGCAGCACGGGACACCCCACCGAGACCCAGTACTTC. This gives the protein CASSTGHPTETQYF.

The chain couples TRBV6-1 to TRBJ2-3; 7 bases fit TRBD1. The CDR3 totals 14 residues. After removal of 4 bases from V and 8 bases from J, the junction contained 9 bases not matched to a gene. The germline V gene has CDR1 MNHNS and CDR2 SASEGT. The CDR3 sequence is CASSAGQDVGTQYF. The CDR3 DNA is TGTGCCAGCAGTGCTGGACAGGACGTCGGTACGCAGTATTTT.

This clone was seen a few times. The rearrangement joins TRBV15 to TRBJ2-7; possibly TRBD2 for D (5 bases). CDR1 and CDR2 (germline): LNHNV, YYDKDF (reference sequence). CDR3 length equals 13 residues. V lost 3 bases, J lost 3 bases, and 9 bases lay in between. The CDR3 loop reads CATSRERHYEQYF. In nucleotides, the CDR3 is TGTGCCACCAGCAGGGAGCGGCACTACGAGCAGTACTTC.

This clone was detected only a few times. The chain joins TRBV4-1 to TRBJ2-6, with D tentatively TRBD2 (6 bases). The CDR3 contains 16 residues. Trimming pared 3 bases from V and 2 bases from J, leaving 11 bases between. Germline loops: CDR1 MGHRA, CDR2 YSYEKL. CDR3 loop: CASSHSGTPGANVLTF. The CDR3, as DNA: TGCGCCAGCAGCCACTCCGGGACTCCTGGGGCCAACGTCCTGACTTTC.

The chain joins TRBV6-5 to TRBJ2-7, with D possibly TRBD2 on 5 matching bases. This CDR3 comprises 15 residues. Germline loops: CDR1 MNHEY, CDR2 SVGAGI. The germline V and J ends were trimmed by 0 bases and 9 bases, with 18 bases remaining between them. The CDR3 loop reads CASSYSMSGSERQYF. The CDR3 DNA reads TGTGCCAGCAGTTACTCGATGTCGGGGAGCGAAAGGCAGTACTTC.

This clone occurred a few times. This chain connects TRBV11-3 to TRBJ2-5, with D perhaps matching TRBD2 (6 bases). V was cut by 4 bases and J by 1 base, with 10 bases left in between. The CDR3 extends over 14 amino acids. CDR1 and CDR2 (germline): SGHNT, YENEEA. In DNA form, the CDR3 reads TGTGCCAGCAGCTCTACTAGCCTCCAAGAGACCCAGTACTTC. The encoded protein is CASSSTSLQETQYF.

This chain joins TRBV6-5 and TRBJ2-7; perhaps TRBD2 as D (6 bases). The CDR3 is 15 amino acids. The germline V gene has CDR1 MNHEY and CDR2 SVGAGI. V was cut by 4 bases and J by 0 bases, with 13 bases left in between. The CDR3 nucleotides read TGTGCCAGCAGTTGGAGGGGTAAGGCCTCCTACGAGCAGTACTTC. Translated: CASSWRGKASYEQYF.

To note about this clone: One end of the junction fails to match germline, which may point to a read error. The chain recombines TRBV7-2 with TRBJ2-7, with D tentatively TRBD1 (6 bases). Per the germline V gene, CDR1 is SGHTA and CDR2 is FQGNSA. This CDR3 region has 9 residues. CDR3: CALLMGANF. CDR3 sequence (DNA): TGTGCCCTGCTGATGGGGGCGAACTTC. The whole variable domain, filled in from reference TRBV7-2 and TRBJ2-7, reads GAGVSQSPSNKVTEKGKDVELRCDPISGHTALYWYRQSLGQGLEFLIYFQGNSAPDKSGLPSDRFSAERTGGSVSTLTIQRTQQEDSAVYLCALLMGANFGPGTRLTVT.

The V and J genes are TRBV4-3 and TRBJ1-2, with a tentative D call TRBD1 (6 bases). Germline V gene data show CDR1 as LGHNA and CDR2 as YSLEER. The CDR3 is 15 residues long. V was shortened by 4 bases and J by 4 bases, with 16 bases between the two germline ends. For the CDR3, the DNA is TGCGCCAGCAGCCTTGGGCGGGGGGCTGTCTATGGCTACACCTTC. Encoded protein: CASSLGRGAVYGYTF.

This clone was recorded a few times. The rearrangement links TRBV9 to TRBJ2-1, with a weak D call TRBD2 (5 bases). V shed 4 bases and J shed 3 bases, with 8 bases lying between them. Germline lookup yields CDR1 SGDLS and CDR2 YYNGEE. The CDR3 runs 13 residues. CDR3 residues: CASSFGLYNEQFF. Here the CDR3 DNA reads TGTGCCAGCAGCTTCGGACTCTACAATGAGCAGTTCTTC.

The chain employs TRBV2 and TRBJ2-2; D is possibly TRBD1 (6 bases). Germline V gives CDR1 SNHLY, CDR2 FYNNEI. The CDR3 has 14 amino acids. The germline V and J ends were trimmed by 5 bases and 6 bases, with 13 bases remaining between them. The CDR3 reads CASSTRQVSGELFF. Written as DNA, the CDR3 is TGTGCCAGCAGTACAAGACAGGTATCCGGGGAGCTGTTTTTT.

In its sample, this clone was seen a few times. The chain has TRBV4-1 and TRBJ1-2; D not certain. V was cut by 4 bases and J by 1 base, with 13 bases left in between. Germline V gene lookup returns CDR1 MGHRA and CDR2 YSYEKL. This CDR3 region has 15 residues. The CDR3 spells CASSPRWAFNYGYTF. The CDR3 DNA follows: TGCGCCAGCAGCCCTCGGTGGGCCTTTAACTATGGCTACACCTTC.

This clone was detected a few times. The V call is TRBV7-2, the J call TRBJ1-5; D gene ambiguous. Trimming shortened V by 0 bases and J by 7 bases, and 7 bases separated the two germline ends. CDR1 and CDR2 from the germline V gene are SGHTA and FQGNSA. CDR3 length: 13 residues. CDR3 DNA: TGTGCCAGCAGCTTAGCGCTGGAGCAGCCCCAGCATTTT. This codes for CASSLALEQPQHF.

The rearrangement links TRBV2 to TRBJ2-1; possibly TRBD2 for D (5 bases). Germline V gene lookup returns CDR1 SNHLY and CDR2 FYNNEI. This CDR3 is 14 amino acids long. V dropped 7 bases and J dropped 0 bases, with 10 bases sitting between them. DNA for the CDR3: TGTGCCAGCACCCCGGGGAGCTCCTACAATGAGCAGTTCTTC. It is translated as CASTPGSSYNEQFF.

The CDR3 is CASSLEAIYGYTF. CDR3 nucleotides: TGTGCCAGCAGCCTGGAGGCTATCTATGGCTACACCTTC. The genes are TRBV2 and TRBJ1-2, with D unresolved. Germline V CDR1 and CDR2: SNHLY, FYNNEI. V shed 6 bases and J shed 4 bases, with 12 bases lying between them. This CDR3 is 13 amino acids long. The variable domain in full, with the rest retrieved from reference TRBV2 and TRBJ1-2, is EPEVTQTPSHQVTQMGQEVILRCVPISNHLYFYWYRQILGQKVEFLVSFYNNEISEKSEIFDDQFSVERPDGSNFTLKIRSTKLEDSAMYFCASSLEAIYGYTFGSGTRLTVV.

This rearrangement joins TRBV18 to TRBJ1-1, with 10 positions matching TRBD1. V shed 0 bases and J 0 bases; nucleotides not matched to a gene: 1. CDR3 length: 16 residues. Germline CDR1 is KGHSH and CDR2 is LQKENI. The CDR3 DNA reads TGTGCCAGCTCACCACCGGGACAGGGGATGAACACTGAAGCTTTCTTT. It encodes CASSPPGQGMNTEAFF.

This clone was found a few times. The CDR3 protein is CASSPTEGSGAFF. Written as DNA, the CDR3 is TGTGCCAGCTCACCCACGGAGGGATCCGGAGCTTTCTTT. V usage is TRBV18 and J usage is TRBJ1-1; unclear D gene. CDR3 size: 13 residues. CDR1 is KGHSH and CDR2 is LQKENI in the germline V gene. The V gene lost 3 bases and the J gene lost 10 bases, with 15 bases spanning the gap. Based on the CDR3 plus reference TRBV18 and TRBJ1-1, the full variable domain is NAGVMQNPRHLVRRRGQEARLRCSPMKGHSHVYWYRQLPEEGLKFMVYLQKENIIDESGMPKERFSAEFPKEGPSILRIQQVVRGDSAAYFCASSPTEGSGAFFGQGTRLTVV.

The V and J genes are TRBV4-1 and TRBJ2-4; the match to TRBD2 covers 16 bases. J gave up 3 bases and V 4 bases, and 6 bases lay outside the gene matches. This CDR3 comprises 18 residues. Germline CDR1 and CDR2: MGHRA and YSYEKL. The CDR3 DNA sequence: TGCGCCAGCAGCCCGGGACTAGCGGGGGGGCTGGTCAAAAACATTCAGTACTTC. It yields the protein CASSPGLAGGLVKNIQYF.

The V call is TRBV6-5, the J call TRBJ1-5; D possibly corresponds to TRBD1 (5 bases). Looked up from germline, CDR1 is MNHEY and CDR2 is SVGAGI. The CDR3 is made up of 13 amino acids. V shed 11 bases and J shed 7 bases, with 18 bases lying between them. This CDR3 reads CASTGGAGQPQHF. CDR3 sequence (DNA): TGTGCCTCCACGGGCGGGGCGGGGCAGCCCCAGCATTTT.

A few counts support this clone. CDR3 sequence (DNA): TGCGCCAGCAGCCATGCGGGCTGGGGGAACACCGGGGAGCTGTTTTTT. Translating gives CASSHAGWGNTGELFF. The chain recombines TRBV4-3 with TRBJ2-2; D perhaps matches TRBD2 (5 bases). The CDR3 consists of 16 residues. Germline V gene lookup returns CDR1 LGHNA and CDR2 YSLEER. Trimming shortened V by 3 bases and J by 1 base, and 12 bases separated the two germline ends.

The rearrangement joins TRBV2 to TRBJ2-2; 9 bases line up with TRBD2. The V segment lost 5 bases and the J segment 6 bases; nucleotides outside the gene matches: 4. Germline CDR1 and CDR2: SNHLY and FYNNEI. The CDR3 is 14 residues long. This CDR3 reads CASSWGTSSGELFF. The CDR3 DNA reads TGTGCCAGCAGTTGGGGGACTAGCTCCGGGGAGCTGTTTTTT.

This clone turned up a few times. The V and J genes are TRBV5-4 and TRBJ2-3; the D gene is possibly TRBD1 (5 bases). Germline assignment: CDR1 SGHNT and CDR2 YYREEE (reference sequence). Trimming took 0 bases from V and 0 from J, leaving 11 bases between them. The CDR3 is 16 amino acids. The CDR3 here is CASSLVAGHSTDTQYF. The CDR3 DNA reads TGTGCCAGCAGCTTGGTCGCAGGACACAGCACAGATACGCAGTATTTT.